One and the same sample provided the 26 T cell receptor beta chains below, sequenced in a study of vaccination effects on CD4 cells after COVID-19. The repertoire was sequenced with immunoSEQ multiplex PCR; TCRdb's copy has only in-frame clones and lacks some. The table shows tens of thousands of clones, with less than 80% occurring only once. In the ViraFEST assay, antigen-specific CD4+ clonotypes were identified by expansion after peptide-pool stimulation. Having been cultured for under twelve days, the cells underwent CD4+ T cell isolation. Vaccinees lacked prior SARS-CoV-2 infection and tested negative for nucleocapsid antibodies. Their recognized antigens are unknown. The specimen comprised CD4+ T cells from PBMCs cultured with HCoV-OC43 spike peptides, sampled before COVID-19 vaccination. Subset reported: HCoV-OC43 spike overlapping peptide pool stimulation. Receptors originate from a human donor who received a COVID-19 vaccine.

This clone was counted once. The chain joins TRBV15 to TRBJ1-3; 9 bases are a match to TRBD1. CDR1 is LNHNV and CDR2 is YYDKDF in the germline V gene (reference sequence). Trimming cost V 3 bases and J 1 base; bases outside gene matches: 10. The CDR3 totals 18 residues. CDR3 loop: CATSSALTGGDSGNTIYF. Here the CDR3 DNA reads TGTGCCACCAGCAGTGCCCTGACAGGGGGGGATTCTGGAAACACCATATATTTT.

This chain uses TRBV20-1 with TRBJ2-3; maybe TRBD2 (5 bases). The germline V gene encodes CDR1 DFQATT and CDR2 SNEGSKA (reference sequence). V gave up 3 bases and J gave up 3 bases, with 13 bases separating them. This CDR3 contains 14 residues. The CDR3 DNA reads TGCAGTGCTAGTAAGCCTAGCCGGACAGATACGCAGTATTTT. Protein product: CSASKPSRTDTQYF.

The chain carries TRBV6-5 and TRBJ2-3; 9 bases map to TRBD2. Trimming took 5 bases from V and 3 from J; bases not matched to a gene: 6. Per the germline V gene, CDR1 is MNHEY and CDR2 is SVGAGI. The CDR3 spans 15 residues. As DNA, the CDR3 is TGTGCCAGCAGTCTAGTAGCGGGGGAGACAGATACGCAGTATTTT. Translation gives CASSLVAGETDTQYF.

This clone has only a few counts. This chain joins TRBV2 and TRBJ1-1; the match to TRBD1 covers 9 bases. Trimming removed 7 bases from V and 4 bases from J; junction bases left unmatched: 16. CDR3 length: 17 amino acids. Per germline, CDR1 SNHLY and CDR2 FYNNEI. CDR3 DNA: TGTGCCAGCAATATAGCCCCGGACAGGGGATACATCACTGAAGCTTTCTTT. Translating it yields CASNIAPDRGYITEAFF.

The chain uses TRBV6-2 or TRBV6-3 and TRBJ2-3; 8 positions match TRBD2. With V trimmed by 2 bases and J by 3 bases, 7 bases remained unmatched. Germline CDR1 and CDR2: MNHEY and SVGEGT. This CDR3 is built from 16 residues. CDR3 coding DNA: TGTGCCAGCAGTTACGAAAGCGGGGGAAGGACAGATACGCAGTATTTT. Its protein is CASSYESGGRTDTQYF.

This clone was seen more than once but under ten times. This chain links TRBV5-8 with TRBJ1-1, with 8 positions matching TRBD1. Trimming cost V 1 base and J 2 bases; bases outside gene matches: 4. The CDR3 is 15 amino acids. CDR1 and CDR2 from the germline V gene are SGHTS and YDEGEE. The CDR3 region has the DNA TGTGCCAGCAGCTTGTTCCAGGGGGCTAACACTGAAGCTTTCTTT. Translation gives CASSLFQGANTEAFF.

V gene TRBV9 combines with J gene TRBJ2-2; no firm D call. The CDR3 is made up of 14 amino acids. V lost 0 bases to trimming and J lost 1 base, with 4 bases between them. Germline CDR1 SGDLS, CDR2 YYNGEE. CDR3 in amino acids: CASSVAWNTGELFF. The CDR3 region has the DNA TGTGCCAGCAGCGTAGCCTGGAACACCGGGGAGCTGTTTTTT.

The gene calls are TRBV6-7 and TRBJ2-5, with D unresolved. TRBV6-7 is identified as an open reading frame with a role that is uncertain. The V gene lost 2 bases and the J gene lost 5 bases, with 21 bases spanning the gap. This CDR3 has 17 residues. CDR3 nucleotide sequence: TGTGCCAGCAGTTACACAGACGCCCATTGCTCGAAGGAGACCCAGTACTTC. It encodes CASSYTDAHCSKETQYF.

The V gene is TRBV30, the J gene TRBJ2-2, with D perhaps matching TRBD1 (5 bases). The CDR3 extends over 15 amino acids. Trimming cost V 0 bases and J 3 bases, with 11 bases left between them. Germline CDR1 is GTSNPN and CDR2 is SVGIG (reference sequence). The CDR3 here is CAWSVQVRDTGELFF. In DNA form, the CDR3 reads TGTGCCTGGAGTGTACAGGTCCGGGACACCGGGGAGCTGTTTTTT.

This chain links TRBV9 with TRBJ1-2, with a weak D call TRBD1 (6 bases). V was trimmed by 6 bases and J by 2 bases, leaving 20 bases between them. The germline CDR1 and CDR2 sequences are SGDLS and YYNGEE. The CDR3 extends over 16 amino acids. DNA for the CDR3: TGTGCCAGCACCCACACGCCAGGGGCAGCGAACTATGGCTACACCTTC. This sequence encodes CASTHTPGAANYGYTF.

This clone was detected a few times. V and J are TRBV19 and TRBJ1-5, with D maybe TRBD1 (6 bases). This CDR3 has 17 residues. Germline values: CDR1 LNHDA, CDR2 SQIVND (reference sequence). Trimming removed 0 bases from V and 6 bases from J, with 18 bases in between. The CDR3 here is CASSIDKVTGKFQPQHF. In DNA, the CDR3 is TGTGCCAGTAGTATAGACAAAGTAACAGGGAAATTTCAGCCCCAGCATTTT.

V is TRBV27 and J is TRBJ1-2; perhaps TRBD1 as D (5 bases). V was shortened by 11 bases and J by 4 bases, with 17 bases between the two germline ends. CDR3 length: 13 residues. The germline V gene has CDR1 MNHEY and CDR2 SMNVEV (reference sequence). CDR3 sequence: CAGKVGEFYGYTF. The CDR3 coding sequence is TGTGCCGGGAAGGTGGGGGAGTTCTATGGCTACACCTTC.

This chain links TRBV7-3 with TRBJ2-3; a possible D gene is TRBD2 (7 bases). The V gene lost 5 bases and the J gene lost 3 bases, with 15 bases spanning the gap. CDR1 and CDR2 from the germline V gene are SGHTA and FQGTGA. The length of the CDR3 is 15 residues. The CDR3 here is CASSPRGGATDTQYF. The CDR3 DNA reads as TGTGCCAGCAGCCCAAGGGGGGGGGCTACAGATACGCAGTATTTT.

The chain uses TRBV9 and TRBJ2-1; 9 nucleotides align to TRBD1. This CDR3 spans 15 amino acids. Trimming cost V 3 bases and J 7 bases; bases outside gene matches: 8. CDR1 SGDLS and CDR2 YYNGEE come from the germline V gene. CDR3 nucleotide sequence: TGTGCCAGCAGCGAGACAGGGGGTTGGGGTAATGAGCAGTTCTTC. It yields the protein CASSETGGWGNEQFF.

The V and J genes are TRBV21-1 and TRBJ2-7; the table's D call of TRBD1 was not tested on the DNA. TRBV21-1 counts as a pseudogene. The CDR3 runs 13 residues. CDR3 protein: CASSFRGPYEQYV. CDR3 nucleotide sequence: TGTGCCAGCAGCTTCAGGGGTCCCTACGAGCAGTACGTC.

The V gene is TRBV18, the J gene TRBJ2-7, with D unresolved. V dropped 5 bases and J dropped 3 bases, with 11 bases sitting between them. The CDR3 totals 13 residues. The germline V gene encodes CDR1 KGHSH and CDR2 LQKENI. The CDR3 reads CASSSDGLYEQYV. CDR3 bases: TGTGCCAGCTCATCGGACGGCCTCTACGAGCAGTACGTC.

V usage is TRBV6-5 and J usage is TRBJ2-5, with D maybe TRBD2 (5 bases). Germline V gene data show CDR1 as MNHEY and CDR2 as SVGAGI. This CDR3 comprises 14 residues. Trimming stripped 0 bases from V and 2 bases from J, with 7 bases between. CDR3 nucleotide sequence: TGTGCCAGCAGTTACTCAGACTATCAAGAGACCCAGTACTTC. Translating gives CASSYSDYQETQYF.

The chain uses TRBV28 and TRBJ1-4, with D perhaps matching TRBD1 (5 bases). With 2 bases removed from V and 7 bases from J, the gap between germline ends came to 11 bases. Germline V lookup: CDR1 MDHEN, CDR2 SYDVKM. This CDR3 has 14 residues. The CDR3 region has the DNA TGTGCCAGCAGTTTAGCGCCTGGGGGTGAAAAACTGTTTTTT. Its protein is CASSLAPGGEKLFF.

The rearrangement joins TRBV5-1 to TRBJ2-2, with TRBD2 matching over 8 bases. Germline V lookup: CDR1 SGHRS, CDR2 YFSETQ. CDR3 length: 15 residues. Germline trimming cut 4 bases from V and 2 bases from J; bases unmatched to any gene: 4. CDR3 protein: CASSPGGGNTGELFF. CDR3 sequence (DNA): TGCGCCAGCAGCCCGGGGGGGGGAAACACCGGGGAGCTGTTTTTT. Based on the CDR3 plus reference TRBV5-1 and TRBJ2-2, the full variable domain is KAGVTQTPRYLIKTRGQQVTLSCSPISGHRSVSWYQQTPGQGLQFLFEYFSETQRNKGNFPGRFSGRQFSNSRSEMNVSTLELGDSALYLCASSPGGGNTGELFFGEGSRLTVL.

The chain employs TRBV5-4 and TRBJ2-1, with 7 bases matching TRBD2. The CDR3 runs to 15 residues. Germline CDR1 is SGHNT and CDR2 is YYREEE (reference sequence). The V and J ends lost 0 bases and 2 bases, in that order; junction bases with no gene match: 2. CDR3 sequence reads: CASSLGGGPYNEQFF. The CDR3, as DNA: TGTGCCAGCAGCTTGGGCGGGGGACCCTACAATGAGCAGTTCTTC.

V usage is TRBV5-1 and J usage is TRBJ2-5; no reliable D call. V lost 0 bases and J lost 4, with 7 bases in between. Germline V gene sequence: CDR1 SGHRS, CDR2 YFSETQ. The CDR3 consists of 13 residues. CDR3 sequence (DNA): TGCGCCAGCAGCTTGGGGGGTACAGAGACCCAGTACTTC. This codes for CASSLGGTETQYF.

The V call is TRBV15, the J call TRBJ1-5; 9 positions match TRBD1. CDR1 and CDR2 (germline): LNHNV, YYDKDF (reference sequence). J was trimmed by 6 bases and V by 1 base; bases with no gene match: 4. The CDR3 is made up of 15 amino acids. The CDR3 sequence is CATSRAGQGSQPQHF. The CDR3 DNA sequence: TGTGCCACCAGCAGAGCGGGACAGGGAAGTCAGCCCCAGCATTTT.

This sequence joins TRBV6-5 and TRBJ2-1; D gene unclear. CDR3 length: 15 residues. In germline, CDR1 is MNHEY, CDR2 SVGAGI. Trimming took 0 bases from V and 7 from J, leaving 13 bases between them. CDR3 in amino acids: CASSYSHGSWNEQFF. The CDR3 coding sequence is TGTGCCAGCAGTTACTCACACGGATCGTGGAATGAGCAGTTCTTC.

This clone was seen a few times. The genes are TRBV7-3 and TRBJ2-3; maybe TRBD1 (6 bases). V lost 5 bases, J lost 6 bases, and 12 bases lay in between. The CDR3 extends over 13 amino acids. CDR1 SGHTA and CDR2 FQGTGA come from the germline V gene. This CDR3 reads CASSKRTGDTQYF. CDR3 in DNA: TGTGCCAGCAGCAAAAGAACAGGGGATACGCAGTATTTT.

This clone was recorded a few times. J is TRBJ1-6 and V is TRBV6-2 or TRBV6-3; D unclear. V lost 0 bases to trimming and J lost 10 bases, with 13 bases between them. The germline V gene encodes CDR1 MNHEY and CDR2 SVGEGT. This CDR3 spans 15 amino acids. CDR3 nucleotide sequence: TGTGCCAGCAGTTACTCGGGTCGGAACTCCTCACCCCTCCACTTT. Residues: CASSYSGRNSSPLHF.

The rearrangement joins TRBV7-8 to TRBJ2-2; D might be TRBD2 (6 bases). There are 13 residues in the CDR3. Trimming stripped 8 bases from V and 7 bases from J, with 14 bases between. Germline V gene lookup returns CDR1 SGHVS and CDR2 FQNEAQ. CDR3 sequence: CASLGGFDGELFF. CDR3 DNA: TGTGCCAGCCTCGGAGGGTTTGACGGGGAGCTGTTTTTT.